This T cell receptor beta chain derives from a study of blood T cell repertoires in COVID-19. Study at large: COVID-19 samples collected from the United States, Italy and Spain covered acute and convalescent phases. Sample material is recorded as cDNA or gDNA derived from T cells, B-cell-depleted T cells, or PBMCs.

As originally analysed: Nucleated cell counts were estimated from reference gene primer amplification. Libraries were prepared by immunoSEQ multiplex PCR; TCRdb keeps only in-frame clonotypes and omits some of them. That table gives V, J and clone size, and the DNA gave D and trimming. The profile shows about 120,000 clones, 81% of them singletons. Sequencing input: peripheral blood. This clonotype was obtained from a woman between 50 and 59 years old with acute or convalescent COVID-19.

CDR3 sequence reads: CASSLDGGSVEQYF. The CDR3 DNA sequence: TGTGCCAGCAGCTTAGATGGCGGCTCGGTCGAGCAGTACTTC. The rearrangement links TRBV11-3 to TRBJ2-7; D is unclear. Germline V gene sequence: CDR1 SGHNT, CDR2 YENEEA. The germline V and J ends were trimmed by 0 bases and 6 bases, with 12 bases remaining between them. This CDR3 is 14 amino acids long.